This T cell receptor (beta chain) was captured by sequencing in a study of blood T cell repertoires in COVID-19. Study at large: Acute-phase and convalescent COVID-19 samples originated in the United States, Italy and Spain. Sources were T cells, B-cell-depleted T cells, or PBMCs; the material itself was cDNA or gDNA.

The authors' processing: For nucleated cells, counts were estimated from reference gene primer amplification. The method was immunoSEQ multiplex PCR; TCRdb's version includes in-frame clones alone and lacks a portion of them. V and J calls plus clone size are reproduced from that table; the DNA served to infer D and trimming. There are some 100,000 clones in the sample; 86% occur only once, and about a tenth lies in the top ten. The V gene's germline CDR1 is LNHDA and CDR2 SQIVND (reference sequence). The CDR3 contains 14 residues. Trimming removed 1 base from V and 5 bases from J, with 8 bases in between.

The receptor was isolated from a man aged 50 to 59 with acute or convalescent COVID-19. The rearrangement links TRBV19 to TRBJ2-2; D is uncertain. Sequenced input: peripheral blood. The CDR3 bases are TGTGCCAGTAGTATAGCCAGGTCGACCGGGGAGCTGTTTTTT. Amino acids: CASSIARSTGELFF.